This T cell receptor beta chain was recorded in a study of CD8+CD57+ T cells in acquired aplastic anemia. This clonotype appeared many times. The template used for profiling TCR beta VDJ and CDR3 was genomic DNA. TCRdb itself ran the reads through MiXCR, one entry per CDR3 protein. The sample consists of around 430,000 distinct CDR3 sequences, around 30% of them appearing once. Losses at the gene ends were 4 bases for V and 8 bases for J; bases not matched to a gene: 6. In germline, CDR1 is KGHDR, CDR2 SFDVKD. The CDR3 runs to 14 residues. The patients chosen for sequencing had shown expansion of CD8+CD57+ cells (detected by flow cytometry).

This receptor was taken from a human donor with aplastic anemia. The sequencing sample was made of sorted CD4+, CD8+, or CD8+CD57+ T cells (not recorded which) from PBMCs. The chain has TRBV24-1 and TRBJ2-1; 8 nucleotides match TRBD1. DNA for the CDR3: TGTGCCACCAGTGACGCTGGACAGGGCGATGAGCAGTTCTTC. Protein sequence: CATSDAGQGDEQFF.